What follows is one T cell receptor (beta chain) and its context. This specimen comes from a study of long-term antiretroviral therapy in people with HIV. Runs used v3.0 of the immunoSEQ assay and were done at survey level. The protocol was immunoSEQ multiplex PCR, while the TCRdb copy is restricted to in-frame clones and leaves out a portion. The table has more than 20,000 clones, 86% seen once. At least one PBMC sample before ART and at least two after were required. V trimming: 8 bases; J trimming: 5 bases; junction bases outside the gene matches: 7. CDR1 is SNHLY, CDR2 FYNNEI, per germline. CDR3 length equals 14 residues.

Source: unsorted PBMCs, taken 1.3 years after starting antiretroviral therapy. V and J are TRBV2 and TRBJ1-5; 9 positions match TRBD1. The receptor was derived from a man aged 55 to 70 with HIV. This CDR3 reads CASRRDRADQPQHF. In DNA form, the CDR3 reads TGTGCCAGCCGCCGGGACAGGGCAGATCAGCCCCAGCATTTT.